This T cell receptor beta chain came from a study of CD8 T cells in ankylosing spondylitis. Study findings and constraints: Seemingly characteristic of ankylosing spondylitis blood was a TCR beta motif consisting of about 8 highly homologous variants.

TCRdb re-analysed the 5' RACE reads in MiXCR, keeping a single row per CDR3 protein. The table shows 400,000 or so distinct CDR3 sequences, with roughly 25% occurring only once. As to this clonotype: Antigen unknown.

Input material: blood, either unsorted or a sorted T cell fraction (not recorded which). The receptor was isolated from a male donor with ankylosing spondylitis.

CDR3 DNA sequence: TGCGCCAGCAGCGTGCCTAGCGGGAGAAAGACCGGGGAGCTGTTTTTT. Its translation is CASSVPSGRKTGELFF. The J gene is TRBJ2-2, the V gene TRBV5-1, with 10 bases that match TRBD2. V dropped 4 bases and J dropped 5; count of bases not matched to a gene: 8. Germline CDR1 is SGHRS and CDR2 is YFSETQ. The CDR3 loop spans 16 amino acids.